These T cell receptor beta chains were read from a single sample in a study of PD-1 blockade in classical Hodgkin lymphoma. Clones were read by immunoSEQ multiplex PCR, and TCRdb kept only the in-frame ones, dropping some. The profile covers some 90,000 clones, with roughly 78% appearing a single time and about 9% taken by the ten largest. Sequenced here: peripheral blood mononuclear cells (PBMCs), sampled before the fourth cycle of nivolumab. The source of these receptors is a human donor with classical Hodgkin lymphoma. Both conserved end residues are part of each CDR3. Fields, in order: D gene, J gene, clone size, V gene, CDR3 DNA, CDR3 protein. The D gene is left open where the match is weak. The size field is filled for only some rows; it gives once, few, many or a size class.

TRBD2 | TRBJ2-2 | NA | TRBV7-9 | TGTGCCAGCAGCGCTAGCGGGCACGGGGAGCTGTTTTTT | CASSASGHGELFF
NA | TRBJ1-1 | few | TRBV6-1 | TGTGCCAGCAGCCTATTGGGGGGCGAAGCTTTCTTT | CASSLLGGEAFF
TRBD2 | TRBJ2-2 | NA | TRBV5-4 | TGTGCCAGCAGCTTCCTCGGGTTAGCGGGGGGGCCAGGGAACACCGGGGAGCTGTTTTTT | CASSFLGLAGGPGNTGELFF
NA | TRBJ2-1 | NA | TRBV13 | TGTGCCAGCAGCTTAGTCTTGTTGGGGCAGTTCTTC | CASSLVLLGQFF
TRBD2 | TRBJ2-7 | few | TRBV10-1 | TGCGCCAGCAGCCCCGCGGGGGGGGCGCGGGAGTTGGCCTACGAGCAGTACTTC | CASSPAGGARELAYEQYF
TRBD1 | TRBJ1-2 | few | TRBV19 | TGTGCCAGTACCTACAGGGGGGATGGCTACACCTTC | CASTYRGDGYTF
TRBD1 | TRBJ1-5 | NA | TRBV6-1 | TGTGCCAGCAATCGAGGACAGGGGGGTCAGCCCCAGCATTTT | CASNRGQGGQPQHF
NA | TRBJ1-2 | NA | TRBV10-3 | TGTGCCATCAGTGATCTGAGGCCGGGGGACTCTGGCTACACCTTC | CAISDLRPGDSGYTF
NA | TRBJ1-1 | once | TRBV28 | TGTGCCAGCAGTTTGTGGGGTGCAGGGCGGGCTGAAGCTTTCTTT | CASSLWGAGRAEAFF
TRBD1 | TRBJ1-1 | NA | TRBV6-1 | TGTGCCAGCAGTCGGGACAGGTCTTACACTGAAGCTTTCTTT | CASSRDRSYTEAFF
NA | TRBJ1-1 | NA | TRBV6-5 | TGTGCCAGCAGTTACTCGACGGGGTTGGCTGAAGCTTTCTTT | CASSYSTGLAEAFF
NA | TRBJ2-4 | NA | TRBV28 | TGTGCCAGCAGCCGTAGGGTTGCCAAAAACATTCAGTACTTC | CASSRRVAKNIQYF
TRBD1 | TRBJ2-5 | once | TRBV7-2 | TGTGCCAGCAGCCATAAAGGGACAGGGGGCGGGGAGACCCAGTACTTC | CASSHKGTGGGETQYF
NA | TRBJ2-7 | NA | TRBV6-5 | TGTGCCAGCAGTTACCCGAGGCGGCAGCACTACGAGCAGTACTTC | CASSYPRRQHYEQYF
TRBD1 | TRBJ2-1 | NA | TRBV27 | TGTGCCAGCAGCCTGACAGGGGGTGAGCAGTTCTTC | CASSLTGGEQFF
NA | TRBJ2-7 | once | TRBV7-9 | TGTGCCAGCAGCTTTACTCGGGCGGCCACCTACGAGCAGTACTTC | CASSFTRAATYEQYF
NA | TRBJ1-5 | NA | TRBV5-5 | TGTGCCAGCAGCTTGAGGCCAGTCTGGAGCAATCAGCCCCAGCATTTT | CASSLRPVWSNQPQHF
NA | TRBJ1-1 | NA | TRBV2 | TGTGCCAGCAGTGCCCAGCAAAGAGACACTGAAGCTTTCTTT | CASSAQQRDTEAFF
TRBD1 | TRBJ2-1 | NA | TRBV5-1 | TGCGCCAGCAGCTCAACGGGACAGTTGGGAAATGAGCAGTTCTTC | CASSSTGQLGNEQFF
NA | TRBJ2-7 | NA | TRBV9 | TGTGCCAGCAGCGTAGCTTCGGGGTGGGGGTACGAGCAGTACTTC | CASSVASGWGYEQYF
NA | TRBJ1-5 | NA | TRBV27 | TGTGCCAGCAGTTTATTTGACCCAGGCGGTAGCAATCAGCCCCAGCATTTT | CASSLFDPGGSNQPQHF
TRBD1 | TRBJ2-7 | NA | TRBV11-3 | TGTGCCAGCAGCTTGGGACGACAGGGTGAAGGAGCCTACGAGCAGTACTTC | CASSLGRQGEGAYEQYF
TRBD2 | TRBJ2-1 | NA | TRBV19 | TGTGCCAGTAGTCTGATGCTGACTAGCGGGGGCCACAATGAGCAGTTCTTC | CASSLMLTSGGHNEQFF
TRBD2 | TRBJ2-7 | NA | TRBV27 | TGTGCCACCCGACCGGGACTAGCAGTCTACGAGCAGTACTTC | CATRPGLAVYEQYF
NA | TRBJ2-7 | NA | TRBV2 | TGTGCCAGCAGTGACCCAACAGGGATTGGGGCCTACGAGCAGTACTTC | CASSDPTGIGAYEQYF
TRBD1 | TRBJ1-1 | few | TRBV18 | TGTGCCAGCTCACCTCAAGGGACAGGGATAGGGAACACTGAAGCTTTCTTT | CASSPQGTGIGNTEAFF
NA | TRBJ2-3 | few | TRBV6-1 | TGTGCCAGCAGTGAAGAACTTCTTAGCACAGATACGCAGTATTTT | CASSEELLSTDTQYF
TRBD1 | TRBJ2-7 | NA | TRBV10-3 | TGTGCCATCAGTGCACAGACAGGGGGAGTATACGAGCAGTACTTC | CAISAQTGGVYEQYF
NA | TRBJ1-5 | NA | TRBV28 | NA | CVPAALEDQPQHF
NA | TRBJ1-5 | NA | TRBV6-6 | TGTGCCAGCAGTACCCGGACGGGCAATCAGCCCCAGCATTTT | CASSTRTGNQPQHF
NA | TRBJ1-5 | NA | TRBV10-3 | TGTGCCATCAGTGAGATAGGTAAGGGTCAGCCCCAGCATTTT | CAISEIGKGQPQHF
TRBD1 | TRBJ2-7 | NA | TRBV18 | TGTGCCAGCTCACAGGGGGCTGGCAACGCGGGTTACGAGCAGTACTTC | CASSQGAGNAGYEQYF
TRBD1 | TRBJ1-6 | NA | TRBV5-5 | TGTGCCAGCAGCCCATGGGACAGGGGCCTCCACTTT | CASSPWDRGLHF
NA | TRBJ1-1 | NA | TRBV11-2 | TGTGCCAGCAGCCCTACCCAACAGGGAGAAGCTTTCTTT | CASSPTQQGEAFF
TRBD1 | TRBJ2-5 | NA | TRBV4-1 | TGCGCCAGCAGCCAAGAAGGGGACAGTAGGGTTCGCGAGTACTTC | CASSQEGDSRVREYF
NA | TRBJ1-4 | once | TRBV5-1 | TGCGCCAGCAGCTTAAGGGACCCAACTAATGAAAAACTGTTTTTT | CASSLRDPTNEKLFF
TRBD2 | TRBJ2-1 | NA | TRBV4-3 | TGCGCCAGCAGCCAAGGGGGCACTAGCGGAATCAACAATGAACAGTTCTTC | CASSQGGTSGINNEQFF
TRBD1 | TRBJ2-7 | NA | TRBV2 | TGTGCCAGCAGCCGAGGGACAGTCTACGAGCAGTACTTC | CASSRGTVYEQYF
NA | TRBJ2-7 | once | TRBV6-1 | TGTGCCAGCAGACCAGGGACCTACGAGCAGTACTTC | CASRPGTYEQYF
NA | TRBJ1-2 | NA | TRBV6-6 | TGTGCCATCAGTGGGGATGCCTCTCAATCCTATGGCTACACCTTC | CAISGDASQSYGYTF
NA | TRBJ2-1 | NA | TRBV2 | TGTGCCAGCATCGAGGGGGGGTACAATGAGCAGTTCTTC | CASIEGGYNEQFF
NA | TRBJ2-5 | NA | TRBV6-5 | TGTGCCAGCAGTTACGGGGGCGGACGGGAGACCCAGTACTTC | CASSYGGGRETQYF
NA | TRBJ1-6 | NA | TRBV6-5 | TGTGCCAGCAGTTACACCTACAGAGGAAATTCACCCCTCCACTTT | CASSYTYRGNSPLHF
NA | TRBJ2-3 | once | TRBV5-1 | TGCGCCAGCAGCGAGTGGACAGCCCCAGATACGCAGTATTTT | CASSEWTAPDTQYF
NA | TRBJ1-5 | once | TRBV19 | TGTGCCAGTAGTACTGACATACTCCTCAATCAGCCCCAGCATTTT | CASSTDILLNQPQHF
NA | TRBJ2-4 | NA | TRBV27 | TGTGCCAGCCGCCGAAGCGTAAACATTCAGTACTTC | CASRRSVNIQYF